This T cell receptor (beta chain) originates from a study of blood T cell repertoires in COVID-19. Study-level background: The United States, Italy and Spain supplied acute and convalescent COVID-19 samples.

Original data processing: Reference gene primer amplification gave nucleated cell count estimates. Method: immunoSEQ multiplex PCR; TCRdb's copy keeps in-frame clones and lacks some. That table gives V, J and clone size, and the DNA gave D and trimming. The table records over 25,000 clones, over 75% of them present only once. CDR1 is SGHTA and CDR2 is FQGTGA in the germline V gene. This CDR3 is built from 14 residues. V was clipped by 5 bases and J by 7 bases, with 15 bases between them. The sequence was collected from a man in his sixties with acute or convalescent COVID-19. V usage is TRBV7-3 and J usage is TRBJ2-1, with a weak D call TRBD2 (6 bases). Sequences were obtained from peripheral blood. This CDR3 is CASSPRLGGNEQFF. The CDR3 DNA reads TGTGCCAGCAGCCCCCGACTAGGTGGGAATGAGCAGTTCTTC.